This record covers a single TCR beta chain. The antigen is not known. The data belong to a study of cytotoxic CD8 clonotypes in ibrutinib-treated CLL. Overall study findings and caveats: For progressing versus sustained-remission patients, sampling times were not the same.

Repertoires were generated with immunoSEQ multiplex PCR, while TCRdb's copy carries only in-frame clones and drops some. The data show some 93,000 clones, 78% seen once. Sequencing used PBMCs, obtained after 12 months of ibrutinib treatment. The receptor was isolated from a human donor with chronic lymphocytic leukemia.

CDR3 residues: CASSPGQPPEAFF. Written as DNA, the CDR3 is TGTGCCAGCAGTCCGGGACAGCCACCTGAAGCTTTCTTT. The rearrangement joins TRBV28 to TRBJ1-1; 7 nucleotides agree with TRBD1. V shed 5 bases, J shed 6 bases, and the junction held 6 bases outside the gene matches. Germline loops: CDR1 MDHEN, CDR2 SYDVKM. The CDR3 covers 13 residues. The entire variable domain, with the rest obtained from reference TRBV28 and TRBJ1-1, is as follows: DVKVTQSSRYLVKRTGEKVFLECVQDMDHENMFWYRQDPGLGLRLIYFSYDVKMKEKGDIPEGYSVSREKKERFSLILESASTNQTSMYLCASSPGQPPEAFFGQGTRLTVV.